This passage covers 5 T cell receptor beta chains from one sample sequenced in a study of T cells in women clearing cervical HPV infection. This table comes from immunoSEQ multiplex PCR, and its TCRdb copy is limited to in-frame clones, with some not included. The sample data list tens of thousands of clones. Source material: blood buffy coat. The receptor set was obtained from a woman between 18 and 75 years old with a cervical HPV16 infection that either progressed to CIN3+ or cleared (not recorded which).

A note on this clone: The DNA ends 3 residues before the CDR3 does, and the rest of the CDR3 is filled in from the germline J gene. V gene TRBV4-1 combines with J gene TRBJ2-7, with 9 bases lining up with TRBD1. This CDR3 comprises 14 residues. CDR1 is MGHRA and CDR2 is YSYEKL in the germline V gene. V lost 5 bases to trimming and J lost 3 bases; unmatched junction nucleotides: 5. The CDR3 loop reads CASSGPGQGYEQYF. The CDR3 bases that were read are TGCGCCAGCAGCGGTCCGGGACAGGGCTACGAG.

Details on this clone: The read ends 3 residues early relative to the CDR3; the germline J gene fills the gap. This chain links TRBV2 with TRBJ2-2, with unresolved D. The CDR3 has 15 residues. Germline V CDR1 and CDR2: SNHLY, FYNNEI. Between the trimmed V and J ends, which lost 0 bases and 4 bases, there was a span of 9 bases. The part of the CDR3 DNA that was read is TGTGCCAGCAGTGAAGCATTTATCTCCACCGGGGAG. Translating it yields CASSEAFISTGE. The entire CDR3 reads CASSEAFISTGELFF.

Concerning this clone: From the germline J gene comes the end of the CDR3, since the read stops 3 residues before it. The chain recombines TRBV30 with TRBJ2-7; D is possibly TRBD2 (6 bases). The germline V gene encodes CDR1 GTSNPN and CDR2 SVGIG (reference sequence). The V and J ends lost 2 bases and 4 bases respectively, with 21 bases between them. The CDR3 length is 16 residues. CDR3 DNA, as far as it was read: TGTGCCTGGAGTCCCACTAGCCCATGGGGAGGATACGAG. Translated: CAWSPTSPWGGYE. The CDR3 in full is CAWSPTSPWGGYEQYF.

Comments on this clone: The read ends 3 residues shy of where the CDR3 ends; the end is completed using the germline J gene. The chain is built from TRBV20-1 and TRBJ2-5, with 7 nucleotides matching TRBD1. CDR3 length: 13 residues. Looked up from germline, CDR1 is DFQATT and CDR2 is SNEGSKA (reference sequence). The ends lost 5 bases at V and 1 base at J; junction bases unmatched: 4. CDR3 in amino acids: CSAWDSFQETQYF. The CDR3 bases that were read are TGCAGTGCTTGGGACAGTTTCCAAGAGACC.

A note on this clone: The read finishes 3 residues shy of the CDR3 end, and the germline J gene is used to complete it. V gene TRBV20-1 combines with J gene TRBJ1-1; 10 bases are a match to TRBD1. This CDR3 spans 13 amino acids. The junction had 5 bases not matched to a gene; V was cut back by 3 bases and J by 7 bases. Germline V lookup: CDR1 DFQATT, CDR2 SNEGSKA (reference sequence). CDR3 residues: CSASLGQGNEAFF. The DNA read from the CDR3 is TGCAGTGCTAGCCTGGGACAGGGGAATGAA.